The rows below give T cell receptor beta chains drawn from one sample of a study of T cell responses to AZD1222 COVID-19 vaccine. Data came from immunoSEQ multiplex PCR; TCRdb stores just in-frame clones and leaves some out. Among more than 95,000 clones listed, over 90% were seen once. Sequenced material: peripheral blood, taken on day 0 of AZD1222 vaccination. The source of these receptors is an adult in good health. The CDR3 runs from the conserved cysteine through the conserved F or W. The D gene is left open where the match is weak. A clone size is listed for some rows: how often the clone was seen (once, few, many), or a class if it is expanded.

J	D	size	V	DNA	CDR3
TRBJ1-5	TRBD1	.	TRBV6-1	TGTGCCAGCAGTGAAGGGGTATGGGGACAGGGGGCGAAGGGCCAGCCCCAGCATTTT	CASSEGVWGQGAKGQPQHF
TRBJ2-5	.	.	TRBV7-9	TGTGCCAGCAGCTTAGGACAGACAACAGAGACCCAGTACTTC	CASSLGQTTETQYF
TRBJ1-1	.	.	TRBV27	TGTGCCAGCAGTTCATCCGGGGGGGGCACTGAAGCTTTCTTT	CASSSSGGGTEAFF
TRBJ2-1	TRBD2	.	TRBV5-4	TGTGCCAGCAGCTTCGGAGGGAGGGGAGAGAATGAGCAGTTCTTC	CASSFGGRGENEQFF
TRBJ1-2	.	.	TRBV12-5	TGTGCTAGTGGTTTGGCTAACCAGAGGCCGACCTTC	CASGLANQRPTF
TRBJ2-1	TRBD2	.	TRBV6-5	TGTGCCAGCAGTCGCACCGGGACTACCAATGAGCAGTTCTTC	CASSRTGTTNEQFF
TRBJ2-3	TRBD1	once	TRBV6-5	TGTGCCAGCAGTCCCGGGACAGTTAGCACAGATACGCAGTATTTT	CASSPGTVSTDTQYF
TRBJ1-1	.	.	TRBV5-4	TGTGCCAGCAGCTTGAGGCGGGGGGCCCCGAACACTGAAGCTTTCTTT	CASSLRRGAPNTEAFF
TRBJ2-7	TRBD2	few	TRBV4-2	TGTGCCAGCAGCCAAGGCAGCGGGAGGGCCTACGAGCAGTACTTC	CASSQGSGRAYEQYF
TRBJ1-2	.	.	TRBV28	TGTGCCAGCAGTTTAAAGGGAAGCTATGGCTACACCTTC	CASSLKGSYGYTF
TRBJ2-1	TRBD2	.	TRBV4-2	TGTGCCAGCAGCCCGGGACTAGCTTTCGATGAGCAGTTCTTC	CASSPGLAFDEQFF
TRBJ1-1	.	.	TRBV30	TGTGCCTGGAATCCCTACGGGGGGGGGCGACTGGTTGTTGAGGCTTTCTTT	CAWNPYGGGRLVVEAFF
TRBJ2-1	TRBD2	.	TRBV29-1	TGCAGCGTTGATTTGGTAGCGGGAGTATACAATGAGCAGTTCTTC	CSVDLVAGVYNEQFF
TRBJ2-5	.	.	TRBV28	TGTGCCAGCAGTACCCGCGGGAAGGGCGAGACCCAGTACTTC	CASSTRGKGETQYF
TRBJ2-2	.	few	TRBV7-6	TGTGCCAGCAGCTTAGCGTATTCAAGGTCGACCGGGGAGCTGTTTTTT	CASSLAYSRSTGELFF
TRBJ2-5	.	.	TRBV2	TGTGCCAGCACGGGGAATCAAGAGACCCAGTACTTC	CASTGNQETQYF
TRBJ1-4	.	.	TRBV5-1	TGCGCCAGCACCCTTGGAGTCGGTGACGGAAAACTGTTTTTT	CASTLGVGDGKLFF
TRBJ2-7	.	once	TRBV6-2/TRBV6-3	TGTGCCAGCAGTTACTCGAAGCGAGAACGAAACGAGCAGTACTTC	CASSYSKRERNEQYF
TRBJ1-1	TRBD1	few	TRBV11-2	TGTGCCAGCAGCAAAATCGGACAGGGGGCAATGACTGAAGCTTTCTTT	CASSKIGQGAMTEAFF
TRBJ1-2	.	.	TRBV7-2	TGTGCCAGCAGCCCCCTGCGCAGCCTCGCCGCCGGCTACACCTTC	CASSPLRSLAAGYTF
TRBJ1-2	TRBD1	.	TRBV5-1	TGCGCCAGCAGCCTGGGGACAGGGGCGCTTGGCTACACCTTC	CASSLGTGALGYTF
TRBJ2-7	TRBD2	.	TRBV10-2	TGCGCCAGCAGTGAGCCATCAGCGGGAAGACAACCTCGCCTCTACGAGCAGTACTTC	CASSEPSAGRQPRLYEQYF
TRBJ1-6	.	.	TRBV4-1	TGCGCCAGCAGCCAAGGGGCATCGGGTGGGTGGTCACCCCTCCACTTT	CASSQGASGGWSPLHF
TRBJ1-6	TRBD1	.	TRBV3-1/TRBV3-2	TGTGCCAGCAGCCAAGGGGACAGTACAAATTCACCCCTCCACTTT	CASSQGDSTNSPLHF
TRBJ2-1	TRBD2	.	TRBV7-8	TGTGCCGCCGGGACTAGTTTATACAATGAGCAGTTCTTC	CAAGTSLYNEQFF
TRBJ2-1	.	.	TRBV19	TGTGCCAGTAGTTTCGTAGGGGCTGGCACCTACAATGAGCAGTTCTTC	CASSFVGAGTYNEQFF
TRBJ2-1	TRBD1	once	TRBV12-5	TGTGCTAGTGGTTTGGTGACCAATTTCCGGGACAGGGGGTTTGAGCAGTTCTTC	CASGLVTNFRDRGFEQFF
TRBJ1-1	.	.	TRBV30	TGTGCCTGGAGATGGGCCATCGGGGGGAACACTGAAGCTTTCTTT	CAWRWAIGGNTEAFF
TRBJ1-1	TRBD1	.	TRBV5-5	TGTGCCAGCAGCTTATTGCCTCCTACAGGGGTAACGAGTGAAGCTTTCTTT	CASSLLPPTGVTSEAFF
TRBJ1-4	.	.	TRBV19	TGTGCCACCACGGGACGGCAAAATGAAAAACTGTTTTTT	CATTGRQNEKLFF
TRBJ2-1	.	.	TRBV5-1	TGCGCCAGCAGCTTCGGTCTCACAAGCTCCTACAATGAGCAGTTCTTC	CASSFGLTSSYNEQFF
TRBJ2-7	.	once	TRBV5-4	TGTGCCAGCAGCTTGGGGACCCGGTACGAGCAGTACTTC	CASSLGTRYEQYF
TRBJ2-1	.	.	TRBV10-2	TGCGCCAGCAGTGTGCCCGGGAATGAGCAGTTCTTC	CASSVPGNEQFF
TRBJ1-5	TRBD1	.	TRBV28	TGTGCCAGCAGCCTGACAGGGGAGAGCAATCAGCCCCAGCATTTT	CASSLTGESNQPQHF
TRBJ1-1	TRBD1	.	TRBV7-2	TGTGCCAGCAGCTTAGGGGGACAGAGCACTGAAGCTTTCTTT	CASSLGGQSTEAFF
TRBJ2-3	.	.	TRBV5-1	TGCGCCAGCAGCTTGGGAGTTCGGGGAAGCACAGATACGCAGTATTTT	CASSLGVRGSTDTQYF
TRBJ1-2	.	.	TRBV6-5	TGTGCCAGCAGTCCCCATCTCGGGTATGGCTACACCTTC	CASSPHLGYGYTF
TRBJ1-4	TRBD1	once	TRBV30	TGTGCCTGGAGTGTGGGACAGGGGGCAACTAATGAAAAACTGTTTTTT	CAWSVGQGATNEKLFF
TRBJ2-5	.	.	TRBV6-2/TRBV6-3	TGTGCCAGCAGCCCCGGTTCCGAGACCCAGTACTTC	CASSPGSETQYF
TRBJ2-3	TRBD2	.	TRBV5-8	TGTGCCAGCAGCACCGGACTAGCGGCCACAGATACGCAGTATTTT	CASSTGLAATDTQYF
TRBJ1-1	.	.	TRBV11-3	TGTGCCAGCAGCGTAATCGAGGCTGAAGCTTTCTTT	CASSVIEAEAFF
TRBJ1-1	.	.	TRBV27	TGTGCCAGCAGCGGACGACCTGGGAACACTGAAGCTTTCTTT	CASSGRPGNTEAFF
TRBJ2-5	TRBD2	.	TRBV11-2	TGTGCCAGCAGCTTAGAGGTCGGGGGGAGGGAGACCCAGTACTTC	CASSLEVGGRETQYF
TRBJ1-2	TRBD1	.	TRBV5-6	TGTGCCAGCAGCGCCGCGACAGGGCCTAACTATGGCTACACCTTC	CASSAATGPNYGYTF
TRBJ2-3	TRBD1	.	TRBV10-3	TGTGCCACCATCTTGTCCCGGGACAGGGGAGATTTCACAGATACGCAGTATTTT	CATILSRDRGDFTDTQYF
TRBJ2-1	TRBD2	.	TRBV10-3	TGTGCCATCAGTGATGCGGCTAGCGGGATGGTTGAGCAGTTCTTC	CAISDAASGMVEQFF
TRBJ1-6	.	.	TRBV28	TGTGCCAGTCGGACCGGGACCTCGGAGTCACCCCTCCACTTT	CASRTGTSESPLHF
TRBJ1-4	.	.	TRBV10-3	TGTGCCATCAGGGGGGACGAGGCAGCAACTAATGAAAAACTGTTTTTT	CAIRGDEAATNEKLFF
TRBJ2-3	.	.	TRBV11-2	TGTGCCAGCAGCTTATCCGTCCATGCAGATACGCAGTATTTT	CASSLSVHADTQYF
TRBJ2-1	.	.	TRBV7-2	TGTGCCAGCAGCCCCCGGGTAAGCTACAATGAGCAGTTCTTC	CASSPRVSYNEQFF
TRBJ2-7	.	once	TRBV18	TGTGCCAGCTCACCCGCCACAAGCTCCTACGAGCAGTACTTC	CASSPATSSYEQYF
TRBJ2-2	.	few	TRBV18	TGTGCCAGCTCACCCGGAAACACCGGGGAGCTGTTTTTT	CASSPGNTGELFF
TRBJ1-5	.	.	TRBV2	TGTGCCAGCAGTAGTACAATCAGCAATCAGCCCCAGCATTTT	CASSSTISNQPQHF
TRBJ1-2	TRBD1	.	TRBV4-2	TGTGCCAGCAGCCAAGATTCCGGGACAGGGGGTAATGGCTACACCTTC	CASSQDSGTGGNGYTF